This T cell receptor (beta chain) was sequenced during a study of shared clonotypes between healthy human individuals. Background on the study: Donors, aged 18 to 49, were a couple of women and a few men. Three plates were used per donor for CD4 naive, three for CD4 memory, two for CD8 naive and one for CD8 memory.

Profiling relied on immunoSEQ multiplex PCR, and the TCRdb table lists in-frame clones only, not all of them. The sample holds more than 2 million clones; approximately 95% are singletons and the top ten take roughly 0.13%. Looked up from germline, CDR1 is MDHEN and CDR2 is SYDVKM. V was shortened by 5 bases and J by 5 bases, with 18 bases between the two germline ends. The CDR3 has 15 amino acids. Source material: naive CD4+ T cells sorted from blood. Documented subset: CD45RA+ positively selected. The V and J genes are TRBV28 and TRBJ2-5; perhaps TRBD1 as D (6 bases). This TCR derives from a man younger than 35 in good health. In DNA, the CDR3 is TGTGCCAGCAGTGGGGCAGGAGTAAGGGGGGAGACCCAGTACTTC. Protein sequence: CASSGAGVRGETQYF. Full variable domain (remainder filled in from reference TRBV28 and TRBJ2-5): DVKVTQSSRYLVKRTGEKVFLECVQDMDHENMFWYRQDPGLGLRLIYFSYDVKMKEKGDIPEGYSVSREKKERFSLILESASTNQTSMYLCASSGAGVRGETQYFGPGTRLLVL.